Given below is one T cell receptor beta chain in context. Sample-barcoded 5' priming and a J-beta primer mix drove a second PCR of 7 to 11 cycles. TCRdb called the 5' RACE reads again in MiXCR, with one record for every CDR3 protein. The sample shows about 800,000 distinct CDR3 sequences, 20% to 25% of them seen only once. This CDR3 has 15 amino acids. The germline CDR1 and CDR2 sequences are SGHVS and FQNEAQ. This sample was taken from a study of blood T cells in healthy people across ages. This sample also belongs to another study, concerning T cells of mothers and their children. That investigation notes: Related mother-child pairs showed slightly, non-significantly higher overlap than unrelated pairs.

V gene TRBV7-8 combines with J gene TRBJ2-5; TRBD2 agrees at 11 bases. The better agreement between TRBJ2-7 and the DNA end casts doubt on the J call. The receptor was derived from a boy between 10 and 17 years old in good health. Sample: blood. The DNA of the CDR3 is TGTGCCAGCAGCTCAAGACTAGCGGGGTTTAACGAGCAGTACTTC. It specifies CASSSRLAGFNEQYF.